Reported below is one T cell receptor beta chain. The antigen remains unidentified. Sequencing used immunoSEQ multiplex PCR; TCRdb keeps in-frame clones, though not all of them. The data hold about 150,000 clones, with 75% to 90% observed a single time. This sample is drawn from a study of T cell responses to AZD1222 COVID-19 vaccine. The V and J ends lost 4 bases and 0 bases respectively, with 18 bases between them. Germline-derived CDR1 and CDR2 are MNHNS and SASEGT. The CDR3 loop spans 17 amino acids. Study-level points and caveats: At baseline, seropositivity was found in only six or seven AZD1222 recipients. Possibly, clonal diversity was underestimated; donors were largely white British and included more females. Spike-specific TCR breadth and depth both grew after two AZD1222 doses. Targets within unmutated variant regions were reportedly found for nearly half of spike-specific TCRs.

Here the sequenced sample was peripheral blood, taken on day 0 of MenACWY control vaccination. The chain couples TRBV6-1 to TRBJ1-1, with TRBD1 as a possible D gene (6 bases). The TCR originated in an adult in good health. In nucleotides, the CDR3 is TGTGCCAGCAGTGGCCAATACAGGGAAACAATGAACACTGAAGCTTTCTTT. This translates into CASSGQYRETMNTEAFF.